This paragraph reports one T cell receptor beta chain. Its specificity is unknown. The PCR employed 60 Vbeta primers together with 13 Jbeta primers. TCRdb's table, derived via immunoSEQ multiplex PCR, lists solely in-frame clones and lacks some. The sample contains about 130,000 clones, roughly 79% of which appear only once. This sample stems from a study of cytomegalovirus exposure and HLA in healthy donors. Whole-study results and caveats: Per published accounts, TCR beta sequences correctly predicted the HLA-A and HLA-B alleles of most subjects. Analysis performed later showed TCR beta chains linked to HLA being more clonally expanded than equally common others.

This CDR3 comprises 15 residues. Looked up from germline, CDR1 is MGHRA and CDR2 is YSYEKL. V gave up 6 bases and J gave up 5 bases; unmatched junction bases: 11. V is TRBV4-1 and J is TRBJ2-3, with 7 bases identical to TRBD2. The TCR sequence derives from a boy aged 2-9 years in good health and CMV-seronegative. Sequenced input: PBMCs. CDR3 DNA: TGCGCCAGCAGGCGCCCCGGGACTACGGGAGATACGCAGTATTTT. Protein sequence: CASRRPGTTGDTQYF.